Below, 20 T cell receptor beta chains from the same sample are listed, as sequenced in a study of blood T cell repertoires in COVID-19. This table comes from immunoSEQ multiplex PCR, and its TCRdb copy is limited to in-frame clones, with some not included. The repertoire includes around 60,000 clones, around 89% of them detected once, and 18% sits in the top ten. Sequenced input: peripheral blood. These receptors all come from a woman aged 60-75 years with COVID-19, enrolled during active disease.

The chain couples TRBV6-5 to TRBJ1-2; 9 nucleotides agree with TRBD1. Germline lookup yields CDR1 MNHEY and CDR2 SVGAGI. The CDR3 runs 16 residues. J lost 2 bases, V lost 4 bases, and 8 bases had no gene match. The CDR3 DNA is TGTGCCAGCAGTTTGGGACAGGGCACTTTAAACTATGGCTACACCTTC. Translation: CASSLGQGTLNYGYTF.

V gene TRBV7-2 combines with J gene TRBJ2-7; 7 bases align to TRBD1. This CDR3 has 13 residues. The J segment lost 2 bases and the V segment lost 6 bases, leaving 4 bases of the junction unmatched. The germline CDR1 and CDR2 sequences are SGHTA and FQGNSA. The CDR3 reads CASREGQAYEQYF. CDR3 nucleotides: TGTGCCAGCAGGGAAGGACAGGCCTACGAGCAGTACTTC.

This clone was counted once. This rearrangement joins TRBV4-1 to TRBJ1-3; D might be TRBD1 (6 bases). Trimming pared 5 bases from V and 1 base from J, leaving 12 bases between. The CDR3 runs 15 residues. Per germline, CDR1 MGHRA and CDR2 YSYEKL. The CDR3 coding sequence is TGCGCCAGCAGCTACAATAGGGGGTCTGGAAACACCATATATTTT. As protein: CASSYNRGSGNTIYF.

This rearrangement joins TRBV24-1 to TRBJ2-3, with 8 bases that match TRBD1. Germline V lookup: CDR1 KGHDR, CDR2 SFDVKD. The ends lost 7 bases at V and 1 base at J; junction bases unmatched: 6. The length of the CDR3 is 15 residues. CDR3 bases: TGTGCCACCAGCGATGGGGGACAGGGCACAGATACGCAGTATTTT. It specifies CATSDGGQGTDTQYF.

The genes are TRBV5-4 and TRBJ1-5, with TRBD1 identical over 7 bases. V dropped 0 bases and J dropped 4; count of bases not matched to a gene: 4. CDR3 length: 15 residues. Per the germline V gene, CDR1 is SGHNT and CDR2 is YYREEE (reference sequence). The CDR3 loop reads CASSLGGTVNQPQHF. CDR3 in DNA: TGTGCCAGCAGCTTGGGCGGGACAGTGAATCAGCCCCAGCATTTT.

V and J are TRBV19 and TRBJ1-1, with a tentative D call TRBD1 (5 bases). There are 15 residues in the CDR3. CDR1 is LNHDA and CDR2 is SQIVND in the germline V gene (reference sequence). Trimming stripped 3 bases from V and 0 bases from J, with 11 bases between. The CDR3 loop is CASSMWGDLNTEAFF. The CDR3 DNA sequence: TGTGCCAGTAGTATGTGGGGGGACCTGAACACTGAAGCTTTCTTT. The entire variable domain, with the rest obtained from reference TRBV19 and TRBJ1-1, is as follows: DGGITQSPKYLFRKEGQNVTLSCEQNLNHDAMYWYRQDPGQGLRLIYYSQIVNDFQKGDIAEGYSVSREKKESFPLTVTSAQKNPTAFYLCASSMWGDLNTEAFFGQGTRLTVV.

J is TRBJ1-6 and V is TRBV27; D is unresolved. The CDR3 length is 17 residues. The V gene lost 4 bases and the J gene lost 0 bases, with 13 bases spanning the gap. Germline-derived CDR1 and CDR2 are MNHEY and SMNVEV (reference sequence). The CDR3 coding sequence is TGTGCCAGCAGTTATTTAGGCGGGTACTCCTATAATTCACCCCTCCACTTT. Translated, it gives CASSYLGGYSYNSPLHF.

The genes are TRBV19 and TRBJ1-1; tentatively, D is TRBD1 (5 bases). Trimming left V 3 bases short and J 4 bases short, with 15 bases between. CDR3 size: 15 residues. Germline assignment: CDR1 LNHDA and CDR2 SQIVND (reference sequence). The chain's CDR3 is CASSIPGQGGTEAFF. CDR3 sequence (DNA): TGTGCCAGTAGTATTCCCGGGCAGGGCGGCACTGAAGCTTTCTTT.

The DNA for the CDR3 is TGTGCCAGCAGCTACCAGGAAAATGAGCAGTTCTTC. It codes for CASSYQENEQFF. The chain has TRBV7-9 and TRBJ2-1; D unresolved. Germline CDR1 SEHNR, CDR2 FQNEAQ (reference sequence). V lost 4 bases and J 7 bases, leaving 8 bases between the germline ends. The CDR3 has 12 residues. The complete variable domain, with remaining parts taken from reference TRBV7-9 and TRBJ2-1, reads DTGVSQNPRHKITKRGQNVTFRCDPISEHNRLYWYRQTLGQGPEFLTYFQNEAQLEKSRLLSDRFSAERPKGSFSTLEIQRTEQGDSAMYLCASSYQENEQFFGPGTRLTVL.

V is TRBV15 and J is TRBJ2-7; 9 bases are shared with TRBD2. The CDR3 consists of 16 residues. The germline gives CDR1 LNHNV, CDR2 YYDKDF (reference sequence). V was pared by 0 bases and J by 5 bases, with 8 bases of the junction left unmatched. For the CDR3, the DNA is TGTGCCACCAGCAGAGATAAATTAGCGGGAGTTGACGAGCAGTACTTC. It encodes CATSRDKLAGVDEQYF.

The chain recombines TRBV7-8 with TRBJ1-3, with TRBD1 matching 7 bases. The CDR3 contains 14 residues. Germline V CDR1 and CDR2: SGHVS, FQNEAQ. The junction had 2 bases not matched to a gene; V was cut back by 2 bases and J by 4 bases. CDR3: CASSLPGGGNTIYF. CDR3 bases: TGTGCCAGCAGCTTACCAGGGGGAGGAAACACCATATATTTT.

This chain joins TRBV10-3 and TRBJ2-5; weak D call: TRBD1 (8 bases). Germline lookup yields CDR1 ENHRY and CDR2 SYGVKD. V lost 6 bases and J 4 bases, leaving 15 bases between the germline ends. The CDR3 runs 14 residues. CDR3 nucleotides: TGTGCCATCAGAGGACAGGGAGGGCGAGAGACCCAGTACTTC. Amino acids: CAIRGQGGRETQYF.

CDR3 nucleotides: TGCGCCAGCAGCTATTCAGGGGGCGGTGAAAAACTGTTTTTT. This codes for CASSYSGGGEKLFF. V gene TRBV5-1 combines with J gene TRBJ1-4; 8 nucleotides align to TRBD1. This CDR3 has 14 residues. The ends lost 3 bases at V and 7 bases at J; junction bases unmatched: 5. The germline V gene has CDR1 SGHRS and CDR2 YFSETQ.

The genes are TRBV6-1 and TRBJ1-2, with 7 bases that match TRBD1. Germline trimming cut 7 bases from V and 7 bases from J; bases unmatched to any gene: 6. This CDR3 spans 12 amino acids. Germline V lookup: CDR1 MNHNS, CDR2 SASEGT. The CDR3 DNA reads as TGTGCCAGCAAGGCAGGGGGTGGTGGCTACACCTTC. Its translation: CASKAGGGGYTF.

About this clone: Additional DNA sequences in this sample encode the identical CDR3. The chain couples TRBV5-1 to TRBJ1-1; 8 bases line up with TRBD1. This CDR3 has 14 residues. With V trimmed by 4 bases and J by 1 base, 3 bases remained unmatched. CDR1 is SGHRS, CDR2 YFSETQ, per germline. The CDR3 DNA sequence: TGCGCCAGCAGCCGGGGACAGGCGAACACTGAAGCTTTCTTT. This encodes CASSRGQANTEAFF.

This clone was seen a few times. This sequence joins TRBV7-9 and TRBJ2-3; 14 nucleotides line up with TRBD2. CDR3 length equals 17 residues. Losses at the gene ends were 3 bases for V and 5 bases for J; bases not matched to a gene: 7. Germline CDR1 and CDR2: SEHNR and FQNEAQ (reference sequence). The CDR3 sequence: CASSFMGLAGVGDTQYF. The CDR3, as DNA: TGTGCCAGCAGCTTCATGGGACTAGCGGGAGTGGGAGATACGCAGTATTTT.

The rearrangement joins TRBV30 to TRBJ1-2; D not resolved. Germline V lookup: CDR1 GTSNPN, CDR2 SVGIG (reference sequence). V gave up 0 bases and J gave up 3 bases, with 8 bases separating them. The CDR3 is 13 amino acids. As DNA, the CDR3 is TGTGCCTGGAGTGTACCCGGTGACTATGGCTACACCTTC. Amino acids: CAWSVPGDYGYTF.

CDR3 sequence: CASSELQAGGHGYTF. The CDR3, as DNA: TGTGCCAGCAGTGAATTGCAGGCAGGGGGGCATGGCTACACCTTC. The J gene is TRBJ1-2, the V gene TRBV25-1, with 7 bases that match TRBD1. The germline gives CDR1 MGHDK, CDR2 SYGVNS. The CDR3 loop spans 15 amino acids. Losses at the gene ends were 1 base for V and 6 bases for J; bases not matched to a gene: 8.

The rearrangement joins TRBV2 to TRBJ2-1; 10 bases map to TRBD2. J gave up 1 base and V 4 bases, and 13 bases lay outside the gene matches. The length of the CDR3 is 19 residues. Germline-derived CDR1 and CDR2 are SNHLY and FYNNEI. The CDR3, as DNA: TGTGCCAGCAGTGGTCCCTCTAGCGGGAGTCTCGGTTCCTACAATGAGCAGTTCTTC. It is translated as CASSGPSSGSLGSYNEQFF.

The chain combines TRBV30 with TRBJ1-5, with a weak D call TRBD1 (5 bases). The CDR3 loop spans 14 amino acids. Trimming left V 2 bases short and J 2 bases short, with 10 bases between. Germline V gene lookup returns CDR1 GTSNPN and CDR2 SVGIG (reference sequence). This CDR3 is CAWSQGLGNQPQHF. The CDR3 DNA is TGTGCCTGGAGTCAGGGTCTGGGCAATCAGCCCCAGCATTTT.